This T cell receptor (beta chain) was captured by sequencing in a study of naive and memory T cell subsets. Notes on the study in general: In naive cells, over 90% of TCR sequences were seen only once. Naive repertoires, especially CD8, held a few larger clonotypes, possibly memory cells re-expressing CD45RA.

CDR1 MNHEY and CDR2 SMNVEV come from the germline V gene (reference sequence). The length of the CDR3 is 12 residues. V lost 2 bases and J 9 bases, leaving 5 bases between the germline ends. Regarding this clonotype: Its antigen is not known.

The beta constant-region primer was an equimolar mix of two oligonucleotides covering TRBC1 and TRBC2. Nested alpha and beta constant-region primers with the SP2 primer drove four PCR rounds on ligated cDNA. TCRdb reprocessed the UMI-ligation and nested PCR reads with MiXCR, giving one entry per CDR3 protein. The sample contains approximately 140,000 distinct CDR3 sequences, roughly 22% of which appear only once. Cells stained for CD3, CD4, CD8, CD45RA and CD27 were sorted into four subsets. The sequenced sample was naive CD4+ T cells from blood. This chain uses TRBV27 with TRBJ1-6; no reliable D call. The receptor was isolated from a human donor in good health. The CDR3 DNA follows: TGTGCCAGCAGTTTAGGAAGTTCACCCCTCCACTTT. It translates to CASSLGSSPLHF.